Listed below are T cell receptor beta chains from one sample, sequenced in a study of control samples from healthy donors and cancer patients. Generated by immunoSEQ multiplex PCR, the TCRdb table keeps only in-frame clones and is missing some. The top ten clones hold about 1% of a sample with around 110,000 clones, 80% to 90% of them seen once. Sequenced sample: PBMCs. These receptors were collected from a woman aged 50 to 60 with colorectal cancer. CDR3s include the opening cysteine and the closing phenylalanine or tryptophan. Fields, in order: D gene, V gene, clone size, CDR3 protein. The D gene is left open where the match is weak. The size entry is marked missing in some rows and otherwise reads once, few, many or a size class.

>TRBD1|TRBV12-3/TRBV12-4|.
CASRRTGGGEQYF
>TRBD1|TRBV7-9|.
CASSPTGGTETQYF
>.|TRBV11-3|.
CASSLVDSGGELFF
>.|TRBV5-1|few
CASSQSGMNTEAFF
>.|TRBV27|.
CASSPRPGSNEQFF
>.|TRBV12-3/TRBV12-4|.
CASTEEGYYGYTF
>TRBD1|TRBV10-3|.
CAISDSGGTTEAFF
>TRBD1|TRBV5-8|.
CASSFHRGQGSNIQYF
>.|TRBV2|.
CASSGVAANTEAFF
>TRBD1|TRBV11-2|.
CASSLEDRGLGETQYF
>TRBD2|TRBV6-5|.
CATGGAGGRIYEQYF
>TRBD2|TRBV30|medium-sized
CAWSFLAGGDNEQFF
>.|TRBV12-3/TRBV12-4|.
CASSLLDTQYF
>.|TRBV2|.
CASSVTKETQYF
>.|TRBV5-1|.
CASSLAVRYNEQFF
>TRBD2|TRBV29-1|.
CSVDPGTSGYEQYF
>TRBD2|TRBV7-3|.
CASSLAGGPGNEQFF
>.|TRBV5-1|once
CASSLAGTVRTTEAFF
>.|TRBV6-5|.
CASRDVGDYTF
>.|TRBV2|.
CASYIAMDYGYTF
>.|TRBV11-2|.
CASSLDLQGFQETQYF
>TRBD1|TRBV5-1|.
CASSLSGTGDPDTQYF
>TRBD2|TRBV27|.
CASRLAGVYEQYF
>.|TRBV19|.
CASSIGLRTAQGNSPLHF
>TRBD1|TRBV2|once
CASRREDRVGGYTF
>.|TRBV28|.
CASSFTGNNEQFF
>.|TRBV6-5|.
CASRGRGSSSYEQYF
>.|TRBV10-2|.
CASSEGVGAGDGNTIYF
>.|TRBV6-1|.
CASSDRTGAFF
>.|TRBV7-9|.
CASSSEMNTEAFF
>.|TRBV30|.
CAYQLTGVAQYF
>TRBD1|TRBV3-1/TRBV3-2|.
CASSQDRVGEKLFF
>.|TRBV7-2|.
CASSVNSGANYGYTF
>.|TRBV28|.
CASSFLRLYTDTQYF
>TRBD2|TRBV12-3/TRBV12-4|.
CASGREINNEQFF
>.|TRBV7-3|.
CASSLTGGQETQYF
>.|TRBV23-1|.
CASSQGHGYGYTF
>TRBD1|TRBV7-6|.
CASSLGVTGGFNNEQFF
>TRBD1|TRBV7-2|once
CASSLKGGGESGRAFF
>.|TRBV28|.
CASSLSRSYFNEQFF
>.|TRBV5-1|.
CASSMTAGRETQYF
>.|TRBV5-1|.
CATSEGSINTGELFF